This paragraph reports one TCR beta chain. What it recognizes is unknown. V gave up 10 bases and J gave up 4 bases, with 21 bases separating them. This CDR3 has 15 residues. The germline gives CDR1 ENHRY, CDR2 SYGVKD. The sample is drawn from a study of cytomegalovirus exposure and HLA in healthy donors. Study-level information: Across 300 to 400 genotyped donors, 81% landed in the Caucasian-associated ancestry cluster. The study, taken as a whole, reports: The sole available immune exposure information was CMV serostatus. Later findings reportedly placed an Asian-associated ancestry cluster below the roughly 700-donor mean for N-insertions.

60 Vbeta and 13 Jbeta primers were used in PCR. Profiled with immunoSEQ multiplex PCR; TCRdb holds only in-frame clones, not every one. The table has about 200,000 clones, around 75% seen once; the top ten hold around 0.42%. The chain recombines TRBV10-3 with TRBJ2-3; D might be TRBD2 (6 bases). The sequence came from a male donor in good health and CMV-seropositive. Material: PBMCs. The CDR3 DNA reads TGTGCCAGCATGGGGGGTTTCGGAGCTGCAGATACGCAGTATTTT. Translated: CASMGGFGAADTQYF.